The 14 T cell receptor beta chains below come from one sample, sequenced in a study of T cell repertoires and HLA-DP antigens. Produced via immunoSEQ multiplex PCR; TCRdb's table is partial and in-frame only. The table records approximately 110,000 clones, 80% to 95% of them present only once. These receptors have no known antigen. Sequenced: CD4+ T cells from PBMCs. Every receptor here comes from a woman aged 18-29 years in good health and CMV-seronegative.

As to this clone: In the same sample, other DNA sequences code for this CDR3. The V call is TRBV2, the J call TRBJ2-3; the D call may be TRBD1 or TRBD2 (6 bases each). From germline, CDR1 is SNHLY and CDR2 FYNNEI. This CDR3 spans 14 amino acids. Trimming took off 3 bases at V and 4 bases at J, with 11 bases between the two ends. CDR3 DNA sequence: TGTGCCAGCAGTGAGCGGAGGGGGGCAGATACGCAGTATTTT. Its translation: CASSERRGADTQYF.

CDR3 loop: CASSRPTLAGDQETQYF. The CDR3 DNA sequence: TGTGCCAGCAGCCGGCCCACACTAGCGGGGGACCAAGAGACCCAGTACTTC. The chain employs TRBV7-3 and TRBJ2-5; 11 bases fit TRBD2. From germline, CDR1 is SGHTA and CDR2 FQGTGA. The CDR3 loop spans 17 amino acids. Germline trimming cut 5 bases from V and 0 bases from J; bases unmatched to any gene: 8.

The chain combines TRBV5-4 with TRBJ2-3; no firm D call. Germline V lookup: CDR1 SGHNT, CDR2 YYREEE (reference sequence). The CDR3 spans 14 residues. V gave up 1 base and J gave up 5 bases, with 11 bases separating them. The CDR3 sequence is CASSLLQSGDTQYF. The CDR3, as DNA: TGTGCCAGCAGCTTGCTCCAGAGTGGAGATACGCAGTATTTT. Filled out from reference TRBV5-4 and TRBJ2-3, the complete variable domain reads ETGVTQSPTHLIKTRGQQVTLRCSSQSGHNTVSWYQQALGQGPQFIFQYYREEENGRGNFPPRFSGLQFPNYSSELNVNALELDDSALYLCASSLLQSGDTQYFGPGTRLTVL.

The chain couples TRBV7-8 to TRBJ2-7; possible D gene TRBD2, 6 bases. Germline V gives CDR1 SGHVS, CDR2 FQNEAQ. Trimming left V 3 bases short and J 3 bases short, with 15 bases between. The CDR3 length is 15 residues. DNA of the CDR3: TGTGCCAGCAGCTTGTCGACTAGAAAGGGCTACGAGCAGTACTTC. As protein: CASSLSTRKGYEQYF.

The gene calls are TRBV5-5 and TRBJ2-1; D is perhaps TRBD2 (6 bases). Germline V lookup: CDR1 SGHKS, CDR2 YYEKEE (reference sequence). V was cut by 4 bases and J by 7 bases, with 9 bases left in between. This CDR3 spans 12 amino acids. The CDR3: CASSGTSNEQFF. As DNA, the CDR3 is TGTGCCAGCAGCGGGACTTCGAATGAGCAGTTCTTC.

The V and J genes are TRBV25-1 and TRBJ1-5; maybe TRBD1 (6 bases). The CDR3 is 16 residues long. The germline gives CDR1 MGHDK, CDR2 SYGVNS. V was cut by 5 bases and J by 3 bases, with 17 bases left in between. CDR3 DNA: TGTGCCAGCAGTTGTATCCAGGACAGTCTCAATCAGCCCCAGCATTTT. Translation: CASSCIQDSLNQPQHF.

The table lists this clone with a few counts. In DNA, the CDR3 is TGCGCCAGCAGTCCGGGAGACCCGAACACCGGGGAGCTGTTTTTT. This sequence encodes CASSPGDPNTGELFF. The chain links TRBV5-1 to TRBJ2-2, with a weak D call TRBD2 (6 bases). V lost 5 bases and J lost 0, with 11 bases in between. CDR1 is SGHRS and CDR2 is YFSETQ in the germline V gene. The CDR3 totals 15 residues.

The table lists this clone with a count of one. The rearrangement joins TRBV6-5 to TRBJ2-7, with 10 bases matching TRBD1. With V trimmed by 6 bases and J by 7 bases, 6 bases remained unmatched. CDR1 is MNHEY and CDR2 is SVGAGI in the germline V gene. The CDR3 totals 13 residues. Written as DNA, the CDR3 is TGTGCCAGCAGCCGGACAGGGGGTTGGGAGCAGTACGTC. Translation gives CASSRTGGWEQYV.

This chain uses TRBV5-6 with TRBJ1-1; D is uncertain. V lost 1 base and J lost 4, with 8 bases in between. Per germline, CDR1 SGHDT and CDR2 YYEEEE. This CDR3 contains 13 residues. In DNA form, the CDR3 reads TGTGCCAGCAGCTTGCGCGGGGTCACTGAAGCTTTCTTT. Its protein product is CASSLRGVTEAFF.

This chain links TRBV6-4 with TRBJ1-2; 7 bases align to TRBD1. Germline V gene sequence: CDR1 MRHNA, CDR2 SNTAGT. The ends lost 3 bases at V and 7 bases at J; junction bases unmatched: 5. CDR3 length equals 13 residues. The DNA for the CDR3 is TGTGCCAGCAGTGAACAGGGGTCTGGTGGCTACACCTTC. As protein: CASSEQGSGGYTF.

This chain links TRBV7-8 with TRBJ2-7, with D perhaps TRBD1 (6 bases). Per the germline V gene, CDR1 is SGHVS and CDR2 is FQNEAQ. V lost 2 bases to trimming and J lost 5 bases, with 25 bases between them. The CDR3 length is 18 residues. DNA for the CDR3: TGTGCCAGCAGCTTAAGCTGGGGCTTAACAGGGTGGGGGAACGAGCAGTACTTC. This codes for CASSLSWGLTGWGNEQYF.

The V call is TRBV7-2, the J call TRBJ2-1, with TRBD1 identical over 7 bases. V lost 5 bases to trimming and J lost 9 bases; unmatched junction nucleotides: 10. Per germline, CDR1 SGHTA and CDR2 FQGNSA. CDR3 size: 14 residues. The CDR3 loop reads CASSLMTGMTEQFF. DNA of the CDR3: TGTGCCAGCAGCCTAATGACAGGGATGACTGAGCAGTTCTTC.

The chain is built from TRBV29-1 and TRBJ1-1; TRBD1 is a possible D gene (5 bases). Trimming stripped 3 bases from V and 0 bases from J, with 8 bases between. Germline CDR1 and CDR2: SQVTM and ANQGSEA. This CDR3 is 13 amino acids long. The CDR3 coding sequence is TGCAGCGTTGATAGGGACCTGAACACTGAAGCTTTCTTT. Encoded protein: CSVDRDLNTEAFF.

This chain links TRBV4-2 with TRBJ1-2; TRBD1 aligns across 7 bases. Per germline, CDR1 LGHNA and CDR2 YNFKEQ. The length of the CDR3 is 14 residues. Losses at the gene ends were 3 bases for V and 3 bases for J; bases not matched to a gene: 4. CDR3 in amino acids: CASSQDGTDYGYTF. The DNA for the CDR3 is TGTGCCAGCAGCCAGGATGGGACAGACTATGGCTACACCTTC.